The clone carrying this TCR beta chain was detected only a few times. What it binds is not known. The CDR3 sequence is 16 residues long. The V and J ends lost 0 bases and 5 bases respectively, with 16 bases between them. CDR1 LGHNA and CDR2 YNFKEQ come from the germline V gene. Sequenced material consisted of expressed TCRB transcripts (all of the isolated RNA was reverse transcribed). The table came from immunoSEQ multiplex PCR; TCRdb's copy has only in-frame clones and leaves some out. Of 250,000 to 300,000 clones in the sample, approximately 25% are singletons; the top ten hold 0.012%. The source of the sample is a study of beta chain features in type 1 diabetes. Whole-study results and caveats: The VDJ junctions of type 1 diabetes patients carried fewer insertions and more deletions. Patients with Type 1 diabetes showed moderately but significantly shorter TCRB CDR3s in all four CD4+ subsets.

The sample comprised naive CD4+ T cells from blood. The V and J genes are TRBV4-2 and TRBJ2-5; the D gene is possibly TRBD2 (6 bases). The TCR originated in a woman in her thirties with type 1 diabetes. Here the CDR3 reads CASSQEGSGPAETQYF. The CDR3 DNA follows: TGTGCCAGCAGCCAAGAAGGAAGCGGGCCGGCGGAGACCCAGTACTTC.